This T cell receptor beta chain appears in the sequencing data of a study of blood T cell repertoires in COVID-19 (dated by TCRdb to the early 2020s). In the study overall: The collaborator samples originated in the United States, Italy and Spain and spanned the acute and convalescent phases of COVID-19. The material from the prospective study consisted of cDNA or gDNA derived from T cells, B-cell-depleted T cells, or PBMCs. Deeply sampled blood TCRbeta repertoires from subjects exposed to, actively infected with, or recovered from COVID-19 were included in the dataset. The repertoires were made available in a free public database intended to serve as a resource for research on the immune response to SARS-CoV-2. The samples were drawn from the first 160 participants of the ongoing ImmuneRACE study and from 1,200 or so subjects provided by 6 global collaborators. A de-identified subject ID, COVID-19 status, age in years and sex were almost always included in the sample metadata. Where available, HLA class I and class II types were taken from metadata supplied by the sample provider and were not determined by assay-based typing.

Broader findings and caveats from the paper: How much clinical and demographic metadata was included differed by source and by participant, and the metadata was provided uncurated.

With regard to this clone: The antigen it binds to is not known. Base qualities are not at hand, and no much larger clone is one base apart.

TCRbeta CDR3 regions were amplified from genomic DNA using the immunoSEQ Assay, a bias-controlled multiplex PCR. The authors processed their data as follows. The number of nucleated cells in each sample was estimated by amplification of reference gene primers within the assay. To quantify the absolute abundance of each unique TCRbeta CDR3 rearrangement, sequence reads were collapsed and filtered. For each sample, productive Simpson clonality was calculated by taking the square root of Simpson's diversity index across productive rearrangements. In TCRdb, the immuneACCESS table is reduced to in-frame sequences with V and J assigned. These tables do not hold every clone; where another copy was compared, an unresolved V gene accounts for under half, and the others remain unexplained. The V and J calls and clone size were taken over from that table, and D and trimming were inferred from the DNA. This sample lists over 90,000 clones; 82% were detected once. The ten largest make up 6% to 7.5% of the sample.

At the junction V is shortened by 4 bases and J by 1 base, with 12 bases in between. Looking up the germline V gene yields CDR1 SGHRS and CDR2 YFSETQ. The CDR3, cysteine through phenylalanine, is 15 amino acids long. Only the CDR3 region is kept as DNA, spanning 45 bases read in frame from base 1. Whole blood was collected in K2EDTA tubes by collaborating institutions according to the institutions' own protocols. For TCRbeta analysis, collaborators shipped samples in one of three forms: frozen whole blood, isolated PBMCs, or DNA extracted from either of those sample types. The clonotype comes from a middle-aged man with active or convalescent COVID-19. Sequencing was performed on peripheral blood. The V and J segments used are TRBV5-1 and TRBJ1-5; a tentative D match to TRBD1 spans 6 bases. In nucleotides, the sequence is TGCGCCAGCAGCCCGTCAGGGGCCAGCAATCAGCCCCAGCATTTT. It translates as CASSPSGASNQPQHF. The reference TRBV5-1 and TRBJ1-5 proteins fill in what lies around the CDR3, so the full variable domain reads KAGVTQTPRYLIKTRGQQVTLSCSPISGHRSVSWYQQTPGQGLQFLFEYFSETQRNKGNFPGRFSGRQFSNSRSEMNVSTLELGDSALYLCASSPSGASNQPQHFGDGTRLSIL.